Here is one TCR beta chain with its context. This record belongs to a study of blood T cell repertoires in COVID-19. Study context: Acute and convalescent COVID-19 samples came from the United States, Italy and Spain.

The V end lost 3 bases, the J end lost 3 bases, and 16 bases lay between the germline ends. This CDR3 spans 15 amino acids. Germline V gives CDR1 SGDLS, CDR2 YYNGEE. Original methodology: The authors estimated nucleated cell counts from reference gene primer amplification. Profiled with immunoSEQ multiplex PCR; TCRdb holds only in-frame clones, not every one. V and J calls plus clone size are reproduced from that table; the DNA served to infer D and trimming. The profile shows approximately 170,000 clones, more than 75% of them singletons. The sample taken for sequencing was peripheral blood. This TCR was recovered from a woman of 80 years or more with COVID-19, enrolled during active disease. The chain recombines TRBV9 with TRBJ2-7; a weak D match, TRBD1 (5 bases). CDR3 in DNA: TGTGCCAGCAGCGAGGGGCCTCGTGGGGACTACGAGCAGTACTTC. Protein product: CASSEGPRGDYEQYF.